The rows below give T cell receptor beta chains drawn from one sample of a study of T cell changes during pregnancy in multiple sclerosis. Some clones are missing from TCRdb's copy, which holds only in-frame ones; the method was immunoSEQ multiplex PCR. The sample carries 35,000 to 55,000 clones, 80% to 95% recorded once. The sample consisted of peripheral blood. These receptors all come from a female donor with multiple sclerosis, enrolled in a pregnancy study. The CDR3 runs from the conserved cysteine through the conserved F or W. The D gene is left open where the match is weak. Rows give clone size only sometimes, using once, few, many, or a class for an expanded clone.

J | V | length | size | D | CDR3 | DNA
TRBJ2-1 | TRBV15 | 13 | . | . | CAIREPGAGEQFF | TGTGCCATCCGCGAACCAGGGGCTGGTGAGCAGTTCTTC
TRBJ2-1 | TRBV5-4 | 14 | . | TRBD2 | CASTRAGGYNEQFF | TGTGCCAGCACCCGGGCGGGAGGGTACAATGAGCAGTTCTTC
TRBJ2-7 | TRBV5-4 | 14 | . | . | CASSLGTGIYEQYF | TGTGCCAGCAGCTTGGGGACTGGGATCTACGAGCAGTACTTC
TRBJ2-6 | TRBV6-1 | 15 | . | . | CASSDRASGANVLTF | TGTGCCAGCAGTGATAGAGCCTCTGGGGCCAACGTCCTGACTTTC
TRBJ2-5 | TRBV5-6 | 13 | . | . | CASSLGHTETQYF | TGTGCCAGCAGCTTGGGACACACGGAGACCCAGTACTTC
TRBJ1-1 | TRBV28 | 13 | . | . | CASSSLTETEAFF | TGTGCCAGCAGTTCCCTCACGGAGACTGAAGCTTTCTTT
TRBJ1-3 | TRBV7-2 | 16 | few | . | CASSPPGRTAGNTIYF | TGTGCCAGCAGCCCTCCGGGAAGGACGGCTGGAAACACCATATATTTT
TRBJ2-5 | TRBV4-1 | 15 | . | . | CASSQDPQGTATQYF | TGCGCCAGCAGCCAAGATCCACAGGGTACGGCGACCCAGTACTTC
TRBJ2-3 | TRBV6-5 | 13 | . | . | CASSYAVSDTQYF | TGTGCCAGCAGTTATGCGGTCTCAGATACGCAGTATTTT
TRBJ2-3 | TRBV5-6 | 17 | . | . | CASSSLSRAGSTDTQYF | TGTGCCAGCAGCTCCCTATCTCGAGCAGGAAGCACAGATACGCAGTATTTT